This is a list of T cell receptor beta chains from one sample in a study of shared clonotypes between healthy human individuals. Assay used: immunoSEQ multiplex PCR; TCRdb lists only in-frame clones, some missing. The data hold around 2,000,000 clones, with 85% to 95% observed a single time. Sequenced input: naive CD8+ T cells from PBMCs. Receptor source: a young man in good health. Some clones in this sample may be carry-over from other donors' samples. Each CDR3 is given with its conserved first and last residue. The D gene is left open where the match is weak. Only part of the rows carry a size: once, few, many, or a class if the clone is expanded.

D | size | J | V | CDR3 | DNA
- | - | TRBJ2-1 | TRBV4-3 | CASSQDRPRGAYNEQFF | TGCGCCAGCAGCCAAGATCGCCCCAGGGGGGCCTACAATGAGCAGTTCTTC
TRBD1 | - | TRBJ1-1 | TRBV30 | CAWQTGPNTEAFF | TGTGCCTGGCAGACAGGGCCGAACACTGAAGCTTTCTTT
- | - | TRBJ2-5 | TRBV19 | CASSIGWERWETQYF | TGTGCCAGTAGTATTGGTTGGGAGCGTTGGGAGACCCAGTACTTC
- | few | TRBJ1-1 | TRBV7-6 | CASSPGQNTEAFF | TGTGCCAGCAGCCCCGGACAGAACACTGAAGCTTTCTTT
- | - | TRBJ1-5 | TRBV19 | CASSVRPYPNQPQHF | TGTGCCAGTAGTGTCCGACCGTACCCCAATCAGCCCCAGCATTTT
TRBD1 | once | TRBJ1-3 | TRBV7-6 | CASSTRQGPSGNTIYF | TGTGCCAGCAGCACCCGACAGGGCCCCTCTGGAAACACCATATATTTT
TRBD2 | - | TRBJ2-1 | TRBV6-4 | CASSDGTSSYNEQFF | TGTGCCAGCAGTGACGGGACTAGCAGCTACAATGAGCAGTTCTTC
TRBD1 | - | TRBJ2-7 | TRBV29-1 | CSGLTGGYEQYF | TGCAGCGGCCTGACAGGGGGCTACGAGCAGTACTTC
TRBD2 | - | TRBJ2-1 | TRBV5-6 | CASRETSGSYNEQFF | TGTGCCAGCAGGGAAACTAGCGGCTCCTACAATGAGCAGTTCTTC
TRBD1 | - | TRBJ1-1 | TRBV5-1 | CASSSTGGDTEAFF | TGCGCCAGCAGCTCGACAGGGGGGGACACTGAAGCTTTCTTT
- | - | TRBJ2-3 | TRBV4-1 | CASSQDLARRTDTQYF | TGCGCCAGCAGCCAAGATCTCGCCAGACGCACAGATACGCAGTATTTT
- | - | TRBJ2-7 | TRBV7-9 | CASSFKAVEPYEQYF | TGTGCCAGCAGCTTCAAAGCGGTTGAACCCTACGAGCAGTACTTC
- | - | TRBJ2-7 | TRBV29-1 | CSVALPSTYEQYF | TGCAGCGTCGCGTTGCCAAGCACCTACGAGCAGTACTTC
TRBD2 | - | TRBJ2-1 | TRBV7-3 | CASSPGTSGEYNEQFF | TGTGCCAGCAGCCCGGGGACTAGCGGGGAGTACAATGAGCAGTTCTTC
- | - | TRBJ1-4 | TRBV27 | CASSSFGTFGELFF | TGTGCCAGCAGTTCTTTTGGGACCTTCGGGGAACTGTTTTTT
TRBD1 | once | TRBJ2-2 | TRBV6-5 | CASPPGQGIAGELFF | TGTGCCAGCCCTCCGGGACAGGGGATCGCCGGGGAGCTGTTTTTT
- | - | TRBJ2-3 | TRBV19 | CASSITGTSTDTQYF | TGTGCCAGTAGTATTACAGGAACTAGCACAGATACGCAGTATTTT
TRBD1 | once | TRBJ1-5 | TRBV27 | CASSQTGGQRSNQPQHF | TGTGCCAGCAGTCAGACAGGGGGCCAAAGAAGCAATCAGCCCCAGCATTTT
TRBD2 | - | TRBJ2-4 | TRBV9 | CASSVGLAGTKNIQYF | TGTGCCAGCAGCGTTGGCCTAGCGGGAACCAAAAACATTCAGTACTTC
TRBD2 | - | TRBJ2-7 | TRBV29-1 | CSARGRLYEQYF | TGCAGCGCACGCGGGAGGCTCTACGAGCAGTACTTC